The present TCR beta chain was sequenced within a study of cytomegalovirus exposure and HLA in healthy donors. The PCR employed 60 Vbeta primers together with 13 Jbeta primers. The method was immunoSEQ multiplex PCR; TCRdb's version includes in-frame clones alone and lacks a portion of them. Of roughly 200,000 clones in the sample, just over 75% were seen once. Trimming cost V 1 base and J 7 bases; bases outside gene matches: 3. CDR1 is MNHEY, CDR2 SMNVEV, per germline (reference sequence). The CDR3 contains 16 residues. Comments on this clone: No antigen is known for it.

Study observations and caveats: Being productive about 90% or about 30% of the time was typical of most TCR beta V segments in an earlier analysis.

The sequenced material came from PBMCs. The chain combines TRBV27 with TRBJ2-1; 14 bases agree with TRBD2. This receptor was identified in a woman aged 60-70 years in good health and CMV-seropositive. The CDR3 sequence: CASSLFGTSGRNEQFF. CDR3 nucleotides: TGTGCCAGCAGTTTATTCGGGACTAGCGGGAGAAATGAGCAGTTCTTC.